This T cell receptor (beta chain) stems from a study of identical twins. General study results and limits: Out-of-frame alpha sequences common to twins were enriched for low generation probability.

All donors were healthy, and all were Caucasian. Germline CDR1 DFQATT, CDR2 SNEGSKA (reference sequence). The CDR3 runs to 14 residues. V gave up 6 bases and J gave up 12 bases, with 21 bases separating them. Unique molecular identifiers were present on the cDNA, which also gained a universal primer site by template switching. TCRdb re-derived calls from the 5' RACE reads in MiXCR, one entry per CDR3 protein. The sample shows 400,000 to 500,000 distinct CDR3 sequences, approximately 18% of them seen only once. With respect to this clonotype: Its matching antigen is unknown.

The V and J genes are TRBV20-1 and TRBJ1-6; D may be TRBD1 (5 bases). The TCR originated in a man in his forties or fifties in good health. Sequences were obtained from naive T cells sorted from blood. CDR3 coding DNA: TGCAGTGCCACTCTTCAGGCGGGACGAGGACCCCTCCACTTT. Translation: CSATLQAGRGPLHF.